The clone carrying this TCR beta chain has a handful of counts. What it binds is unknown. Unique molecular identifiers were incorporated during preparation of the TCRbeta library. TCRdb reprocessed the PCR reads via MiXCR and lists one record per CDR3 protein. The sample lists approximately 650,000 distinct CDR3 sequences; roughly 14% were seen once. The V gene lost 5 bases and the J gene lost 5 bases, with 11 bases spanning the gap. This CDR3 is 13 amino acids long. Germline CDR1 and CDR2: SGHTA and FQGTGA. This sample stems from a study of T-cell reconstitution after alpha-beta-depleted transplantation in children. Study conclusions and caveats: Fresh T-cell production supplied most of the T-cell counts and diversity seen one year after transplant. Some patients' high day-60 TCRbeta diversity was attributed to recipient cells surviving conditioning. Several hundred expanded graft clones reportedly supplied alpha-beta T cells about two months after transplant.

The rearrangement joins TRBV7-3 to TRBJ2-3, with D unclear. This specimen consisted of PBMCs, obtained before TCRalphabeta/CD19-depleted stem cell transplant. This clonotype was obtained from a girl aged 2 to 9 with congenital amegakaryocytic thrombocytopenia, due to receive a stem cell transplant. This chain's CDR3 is CASSHYNEDTQYF. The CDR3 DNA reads TGTGCCAGCAGCCACTACAACGAAGATACGCAGTATTTT.